A single sample is the source of the 27 T cell receptor beta chains below, sequenced in a study of a mutant IDH1 vaccine in newly diagnosed glioma. Their antigens are not known. Time point given: week 35, safety follow-up. Vaccination used 300 ug of mutant IDH1 20-mer peptide per dose, with topical imiquimod. Clones were read by immunoSEQ multiplex PCR, and TCRdb kept only the in-frame ones, dropping some. The sample yields about 46,000 clones, 92% seen once. The sequencing used PBMCs, collected from a glioma patient whose treatment included an IDH1 peptide vaccine. Receptors were obtained from a man aged 45-65 years with glioma.

The chain uses TRBV7-6 and TRBJ1-1; 9 positions agree with TRBD1. Trimming removed 6 bases from V and 4 bases from J; junction bases left unmatched: 6. The CDR3 spans 14 residues. Germline assignment: CDR1 SGHVS and CDR2 FNYEAQ. In DNA, the CDR3 is TGTGCCAGCAGTCGTGGACAGGGGAGCACTGAAGCTTTCTTT. Amino acid sequence: CASSRGQGSTEAFF.

This chain connects TRBV11-2 to TRBJ1-4; D ambiguous. The germline V and J ends were trimmed by 1 base and 8 bases, with 5 bases remaining between them. Germline values: CDR1 SGHAT, CDR2 FQNNGV. The CDR3 contains 12 residues. The CDR3 sequence: CASSLVDEKLFF. For the CDR3, the DNA is TGTGCCAGCAGCTTAGTTGACGAAAAACTGTTTTTT.

The rearrangement uses TRBV2 and TRBJ2-7, with D perhaps TRBD1 (6 bases). Germline V gene sequence: CDR1 SNHLY, CDR2 FYNNEI. CDR3 length: 13 residues. V was trimmed by 6 bases and J by 6 bases, leaving 15 bases between them. CDR3 region: CASSPDGTLEQYF. CDR3 DNA: TGTGCCAGCAGCCCGGATGGGACACTCGAGCAGTACTTC.

V gene TRBV28 combines with J gene TRBJ1-5; 9 bases line up with TRBD1. The CDR3 extends over 14 amino acids. Germline loops: CDR1 MDHEN, CDR2 SYDVKM. Trimming at V came to 11 bases and at J to 6 bases, leaving 11 bases not matched to a gene. CDR3 DNA: TGTGCCCTGGGGGGACAGGGTTTGATTCAGCCCCAGCATTTT. This translates into CALGGQGLIQPQHF. The entire variable domain, with the rest obtained from reference TRBV28 and TRBJ1-5, is as follows: DVKVTQSSRYLVKRTGEKVFLECVQDMDHENMFWYRQDPGLGLRLIYFSYDVKMKEKGDIPEGYSVSREKKERFSLILESASTNQTSMYLCALGGQGLIQPQHFGDGTRLSIL.

CDR3 amino acids: CASSFTGGEIDTQYF. CDR3 sequence (DNA): TGCGCCAGCAGCTTCACGGGGGGCGAAATAGATACGCAGTATTTT. This chain links TRBV5-1 with TRBJ2-3; weak D call: TRBD2 (7 bases). The CDR3 has 15 amino acids. The V gene lost 2 bases and the J gene lost 5 bases, with 15 bases spanning the gap. CDR1 SGHRS and CDR2 YFSETQ come from the germline V gene.

The chain employs TRBV5-1 and TRBJ2-1; 13 bases fit TRBD2. The CDR3 runs to 15 residues. Germline CDR1 reads SGHRS; CDR2 reads YFSETQ. The junction had 9 bases not matched to a gene; V was cut back by 6 bases and J by 9 bases. CDR3 DNA sequence: TGCGCCAGCACTTTTGGGACTAGCGGGGTCACTGAGCAGTTCTTC. This codes for CASTFGTSGVTEQFF.

The V call is TRBV6-6, the J call TRBJ2-7; D tentatively fits TRBD1 or TRBD2 (5 bases each). V lost 6 bases to trimming and J lost 0 bases, with 15 bases between them. The germline V gene encodes CDR1 MNHNY and CDR2 SVGAGI (reference sequence). CDR3 size: 15 residues. The DNA of the CDR3 is TGTGCCAGCAGACCCACCGGGACGGCCTCCTACGAGCAGTACTTC. Protein: CASRPTGTASYEQYF.

The chain employs TRBV28 and TRBJ1-2; 9 nucleotides align to TRBD1. This CDR3 contains 16 residues. CDR1 and CDR2 (germline): MDHEN, SYDVKM. V lost 4 bases, J lost 2 bases, and 8 bases stayed unmatched. The CDR3 DNA follows: TGTGCCAGCAGTTCTCCTCGAGACAGGGGGAACTATGGCTACACCTTC. Residues: CASSSPRDRGNYGYTF.

The chain employs TRBV7-9 and TRBJ2-1; TRBD2 agrees at 8 bases. This CDR3 comprises 16 residues. V shed 6 bases, J shed 8 bases, and the junction held 15 bases outside the gene matches. Germline V gene sequence: CDR1 SEHNR, CDR2 FQNEAQ (reference sequence). The CDR3 sequence: CASRPTLAGQGDEQFF. As DNA, the CDR3 is TGTGCCAGCAGGCCCACTCTAGCGGGCCAGGGAGATGAGCAGTTCTTC.

The V call is TRBV19, the J call TRBJ1-1; D not resolved. Trimming pared 8 bases from V and 10 bases from J, leaving 14 bases between. CDR3 length equals 11 residues. The germline V gene encodes CDR1 LNHDA and CDR2 SQIVND (reference sequence). DNA of the CDR3: TGTGCCAGTGCAAAAAGGTGGGGAGCTTTCTTT. Its translation: CASAKRWGAFF.

The chain joins TRBV4-3 to TRBJ1-1; D perhaps matches TRBD1 (5 bases). The V gene's germline CDR1 is LGHNA and CDR2 YSLEER. CDR3 size: 12 residues. With 1 base removed from V and 6 bases from J, the gap between germline ends came to 6 bases. In DNA form, the CDR3 reads TGCGCCAGCAGCCAAGGGGGCTCTGAAGCTTTCTTT. It is translated as CASSQGGSEAFF.

The table lists this clone with a count of one. The CDR3 nucleotides are TGCGCCAGCACCAGACTAGGGCAAAACACCGGGGAGCTGTTTTTT. It translates to CASTRLGQNTGELFF. The gene calls are TRBV5-1 and TRBJ2-2; D might be TRBD2 (6 bases). With 6 bases removed from V and 2 bases from J, the gap between germline ends came to 14 bases. CDR1 and CDR2 from the germline V gene are SGHRS and YFSETQ. The CDR3 sequence is 15 residues long.

This clone was counted a single time. The rearrangement uses TRBV5-1 and TRBJ1-2; D gene uncertain. CDR1 SGHRS and CDR2 YFSETQ come from the germline V gene. This CDR3 contains 13 residues. Trimming took off 5 bases at V and 2 bases at J, with 10 bases between the two ends. CDR3 coding DNA: TGCGCCAGCAGAAGGGAGGGCAACTATGGCTACACCTTC. It specifies CASRREGNYGYTF.

This chain connects TRBV5-1 to TRBJ2-1; 14 bases are a match to TRBD2. V was pared by 0 bases and J by 1 base, with 6 bases of the junction left unmatched. There are 19 residues in the CDR3. Germline values: CDR1 SGHRS, CDR2 YFSETQ. The CDR3 loop reads CASSLGTTSGGASYNEQFF. The CDR3 coding sequence is TGCGCCAGCAGCTTGGGAACGACTAGCGGGGGGGCTTCCTACAATGAGCAGTTCTTC.

The chain carries TRBV19 and TRBJ1-2, with D unclear. The CDR3 totals 15 residues. Germline CDR1 reads LNHDA; CDR2 reads SQIVND (reference sequence). With 3 bases removed from V and 2 bases from J, the gap between germline ends came to 13 bases. The CDR3 loop is CASSIGQVVNYGYTF. In DNA, the CDR3 is TGTGCCAGTAGTATCGGGCAGGTAGTAAACTATGGCTACACCTTC.

The chain carries TRBV6-5 and TRBJ1-2, with D possibly matching TRBD1 (6 bases). The CDR3 sequence is 16 residues long. Between the trimmed V and J ends, which lost 4 bases and 5 bases, there was a span of 20 bases. Germline assignment: CDR1 MNHEY and CDR2 SVGAGI. In nucleotides, the CDR3 is TGTGCCAGCAGTTCCAAGGGGGGGTATTTCGGATATGGCTACACCTTC. This encodes CASSSKGGYFGYGYTF.

The V and J genes are TRBV4-2 and TRBJ1-2, with D perhaps TRBD1 (5 bases). The CDR3 length is 13 residues. Trimming pared 3 bases from V and 5 bases from J, leaving 10 bases between. CDR1 LGHNA and CDR2 YNFKEQ come from the germline V gene. In nucleotides, the CDR3 is TGTGCCAGCAGCCAGCTCGACAGTTATGGCTACACCTTC. Protein product: CASSQLDSYGYTF.

The chain is built from TRBV5-1 and TRBJ1-1, with TRBD1 matching 7 bases. V shed 4 bases and J 3 bases; nucleotides not matched to a gene: 9. The CDR3 is 15 amino acids. Germline CDR1 and CDR2: SGHRS and YFSETQ. The CDR3 DNA sequence: TGCGCCAGCAGCCCAAAGACAGGGATAGACACTGAAGCTTTCTTT. This encodes CASSPKTGIDTEAFF.

The chain employs TRBV7-9 and TRBJ1-3; D possibly corresponds to TRBD1 (5 bases). The CDR3 spans 14 residues. Germline values: CDR1 SEHNR, CDR2 FQNEAQ (reference sequence). Between the trimmed V and J ends, which lost 7 bases and 4 bases, there was a span of 14 bases. Here the CDR3 DNA reads TGTGCCAGCACCGGGACCCAGGAGGGAAACACCATATATTTT. Protein: CASTGTQEGNTIYF.

This clone has a single count. This rearrangement joins TRBV4-2 to TRBJ2-6; D gene uncertain. CDR3 length: 17 residues. Germline assignment: CDR1 LGHNA and CDR2 YNFKEQ. Trimming removed 0 bases at V and 1 base at J, with 10 bases between. CDR3 sequence reads: CASSQDRPQSGANVLTF. The CDR3 nucleotides are TGTGCCAGCAGCCAAGACCGGCCCCAATCTGGGGCCAACGTCCTGACTTTC.

The CDR3 protein is CASTYSARVNEQFF. In DNA form, the CDR3 reads TGTGCCAGTACGTATTCGGCTAGGGTCAATGAGCAGTTCTTC. The V and J genes are TRBV6-5 and TRBJ2-1; D ambiguous. V was clipped by 9 bases and J by 6 bases, with 18 bases between them. This CDR3 has 14 amino acids. Germline V gene data show CDR1 as MNHEY and CDR2 as SVGAGI.

The CDR3 loop is CASSIVNLGFNQPQHF. As DNA, the CDR3 is TGTGCCAGTAGTATAGTTAACCTAGGATTCAATCAGCCCCAGCATTTT. The rearrangement uses TRBV19 and TRBJ1-5; D is uncertain. The V end was cut by 1 base, the J end by 3 bases, with 13 bases between. This CDR3 comprises 16 residues. The germline V gene has CDR1 LNHDA and CDR2 SQIVND (reference sequence).

This chain links TRBV5-1 with TRBJ1-3; TRBD1 might be the D (6 bases). The germline V gene encodes CDR1 SGHRS and CDR2 YFSETQ. The V end was cut by 4 bases, the J end by 0 bases, with 14 bases between. The CDR3 totals 16 residues. The CDR3 DNA reads TGCGCCAGCAGCGCCCAGGGGCTCAGCTCTGGAAACACCATATATTTT. Translation: CASSAQGLSSGNTIYF.

The chain recombines TRBV5-1 with TRBJ1-2; a weak D match, TRBD1 (5 bases). Germline V gene sequence: CDR1 SGHRS, CDR2 YFSETQ. Trimming cost V 4 bases and J 0 bases, with 13 bases left between them. This CDR3 is built from 15 residues. DNA of the CDR3: TGCGCCAGCAGCCCCGGGACCGAGTCTAACTATGGCTACACCTTC. Protein product: CASSPGTESNYGYTF. Combining the CDR3 with reference TRBV5-1 and TRBJ1-2 gives the whole variable domain KAGVTQTPRYLIKTRGQQVTLSCSPISGHRSVSWYQQTPGQGLQFLFEYFSETQRNKGNFPGRFSGRQFSNSRSEMNVSTLELGDSALYLCASSPGTESNYGYTFGSGTRLTVV.

The DNA of the CDR3 is TGTGCCAGCAGCCTCGGGGTGAGGAACACCTACGAGCAGTACTTC. Translating it yields CASSLGVRNTYEQYF. The genes are TRBV5-6 and TRBJ2-7, with a weak D call TRBD2 (5 bases). The CDR3 has 15 amino acids. The germline V gene has CDR1 SGHDT and CDR2 YYEEEE. V lost 4 bases, J lost 2 bases, and 16 bases lay in between.

The chain employs TRBV15 and TRBJ2-5; TRBD2 agrees at 8 bases. The CDR3 has 17 residues. Germline values: CDR1 LNHNV, CDR2 YYDKDF (reference sequence). Trimming at V came to 0 bases and at J to 2 bases, leaving 8 bases not matched to a gene. The CDR3 sequence is CATSREDPAGVQETQYF. In nucleotides, the CDR3 is TGTGCCACCAGCAGAGAAGACCCAGCGGGAGTACAAGAGACCCAGTACTTC.

This chain links TRBV28 with TRBJ1-6; 7 bases map to TRBD1. In germline, CDR1 is MDHEN, CDR2 SYDVKM. After removal of 6 bases from V and 7 bases from J, the junction contained 9 bases not matched to a gene. CDR3 length: 15 residues. The CDR3 coding sequence is TGTGCCAGCAGCCCCGGACAGGCCTCAAATTCACCCCTCCACTTT. Translated, it gives CASSPGQASNSPLHF.